The source of this T cell receptor beta chain is a study of CD8 T cells in Susac syndrome. Study-wide findings and caveats: In its TCR sequencing and HLA analysis, the study acknowledged that the number of individuals was relatively small.

TCR beta from blood CD8+ and CD4+ T cells was sequenced. TEMRA cells were FACS-enriched, unlike CD8+ and CD4+ T cells, which were negatively isolated. Of note for this clonotype: Its matching antigen is unknown.

This CDR3 is 14 amino acids long. From germline, CDR1 is MGHRA and CDR2 YSYEKL. V was pared by 3 bases and J by 3 bases, with 2 bases of the junction left unmatched. cDNA came from about 0.5 to 1 ug RNA primed by random hexamers. Amplification of TCR beta CDR3 used immunoSEQ multiplex PCR across 54 Vbeta and 13 Jbeta. TCRdb re-called the immunoSEQ multiplex PCR reads through MiXCR, storing one row per CDR3 protein. Seen here are under 550,000 distinct CDR3 sequences, approximately 85% observed once, and the top ten hold 0.09% to 0.15%. The clonotype was recovered from a human donor with multiple sclerosis. The chain is built from TRBV4-1 and TRBJ2-7; 10 bases map to TRBD2. Sequenced sample: CD8+ T cells from PBMCs. In nucleotides, the CDR3 is TGCGCCAGCAGCCACGCTAGCGGGAGCTACGAGCAGTACTTC. It encodes CASSHASGSYEQYF.